This entry features one T cell receptor (beta chain) sequence. Its antigen is unidentified. This entry comes from a study of cytomegalovirus exposure and HLA in healthy donors. The study's findings and limits: The tendency of first-cohort TCR clusters to co-occur in the 120 or so validation repertoires was identified by a subsequent analysis. Reported results showed that the classifier diagnosed cytomegalovirus status with high specificity and sensitivity.

Deletions cut 0 bases from V and 5 bases from J, with 17 bases between. Germline V lookup: CDR1 SGHDN, CDR2 FVKESK. This CDR3 is built from 16 residues. The study drew the donors from its roughly 120-subject validation cohort, separate from the approximately 700-subject first cohort. The assay was immunoSEQ multiplex PCR, and TCRdb's table has in-frame clones only and misses some. The table shows over 120,000 clones, with about 91% occurring only once. Input material: PBMCs. This TCR was sampled from a man aged 18 to 29 in good health and CMV-seropositive. The chain joins TRBV14 to TRBJ2-7, with a possible D match to TRBD2 (5 bases). The CDR3 bases are TGTGCCAGCAGCCAAGAGAGAGCGGCCAGTGGGGACGAGCAGTACTTC. It is translated as CASSQERAASGDEQYF.